This T cell receptor beta chain was retrieved from a study of cytomegalovirus exposure and HLA in healthy donors. It was with 60 Vbeta and 13 Jbeta primers that the PCR ran. The assay was immunoSEQ multiplex PCR, and TCRdb's table has in-frame clones only and misses some. The profile shows more than 250,000 clones, around 90% of them singletons. Germline CDR1 ENHRY, CDR2 SYGVKD. V lost 10 bases, J lost 0 bases, and 9 bases lay in between. This CDR3 contains 12 residues. The TCR comes from a woman under 30 in good health and CMV-seronegative. The J gene is TRBJ2-5, the V gene TRBV10-3; tentatively, D is TRBD2 (6 bases). The specimen sequenced was PBMCs. CDR3 nucleotides: TGTGCCACGGGGGACTACCAAGAGACCCAGTACTTC. Translating it yields CATGDYQETQYF.